The 14 T cell receptor beta chains below come from one sample, sequenced in a study of cytomegalovirus exposure and HLA in healthy donors. PCR was performed using 60 Vbeta and 13 Jbeta primers. Sequenced by immunoSEQ multiplex PCR; TCRdb stores in-frame clones only, minus some. The data contain under 150,000 clones, 70% to 80% of them singletons. The sample consisted of PBMCs. The receptor source for this set is a woman aged 45-65 years in good health and CMV-seropositive.

This clone was recorded a few times. The chain carries TRBV18 and TRBJ2-7, with D possibly being TRBD2 (5 bases). In germline, CDR1 is KGHSH, CDR2 LQKENI. This CDR3 is 15 amino acids long. The V end was cut by 3 bases, the J end by 7 bases, with 19 bases between. Here the CDR3 DNA reads TGTGCCAGCTCACCGCTTCGGGGTAACACTCGGGAGCAGTACTTC. It is translated as CASSPLRGNTREQYF.

The rearrangement uses TRBV5-5 and TRBJ2-5; possibly TRBD2 for D (5 bases). Germline V CDR1 and CDR2: SGHKS, YYEKEE (reference sequence). V lost 3 bases and J 5 bases, leaving 17 bases between the germline ends. This CDR3 comprises 15 residues. DNA for the CDR3: TGTGCCAGCAGCTCCCTGACTCAGCGCGGGGAGACCCAGTACTTC. Encoded protein: CASSSLTQRGETQYF.

The genes are TRBV27 and TRBJ2-1; D ambiguous. Trimming removed 8 bases from V and 0 bases from J, with 14 bases in between. Germline V gene lookup returns CDR1 MNHEY and CDR2 SMNVEV (reference sequence). This CDR3 is 15 amino acids long. DNA of the CDR3: TGTGCCAGCCTTGACTGGTCCAGCTCCTACAATGAGCAGTTCTTC. It yields the protein CASLDWSSSYNEQFF.

The chain employs TRBV6-1 and TRBJ1-5; the D gene is possibly TRBD1 (5 bases). Germline V gene sequence: CDR1 MNHNS, CDR2 SASEGT. This CDR3 comprises 17 residues. Trimming left V 1 base short and J 2 bases short, with 15 bases between. CDR3 bases: TGTGCCAGCAGTGAAGGCCAGGGAACAAGGGGCAATCAGCCCCAGCATTTT. This codes for CASSEGQGTRGNQPQHF.

The V call is TRBV4-1, the J call TRBJ2-5; D call uncertain. Matching the DNA end better, TRBJ2-7 makes the J call doubtful. The germline V gene encodes CDR1 MGHRA and CDR2 YSYEKL. There are 14 residues in the CDR3. DNA for the CDR3: TGCGCCAGCAGCCAAGCGGCTAGTCCCTACGAGCAGTACTTC. It specifies CASSQAASPYEQYF.

The chain has TRBV9 and TRBJ1-1; 7 bases align to TRBD1. Trimming removed 0 bases from V and 4 bases from J; junction bases left unmatched: 3. Germline V lookup: CDR1 SGDLS, CDR2 YYNGEE. CDR3 length equals 14 residues. The DNA for the CDR3 is TGTGCCAGCAGCGTAGAGGCAGGGGGCACTGAAGCTTTCTTT. This encodes CASSVEAGGTEAFF.

Only one count was recorded for this clone. This chain joins TRBV7-3 and TRBJ2-4; perhaps TRBD1 as D (6 bases). The CDR3 consists of 14 residues. The V end was cut by 5 bases, the J end by 9 bases, with 17 bases between. Germline CDR1 is SGHTA and CDR2 is FQGTGA. CDR3 protein: CASSPNRETGIQYF. The CDR3 DNA reads TGTGCCAGCAGCCCCAACAGGGAAACGGGCATTCAGTACTTC.

This chain connects TRBV6-5 to TRBJ1-1; weak D call: TRBD1 (6 bases). The ends were cut back, 5 bases at V and 5 bases at J, with 9 bases in the middle. The CDR3 runs 12 residues. Germline V CDR1 and CDR2: MNHEY, SVGAGI. This CDR3 is CASSRGGTEAFF. The CDR3, as DNA: TGTGCCAGCAGTAGGGGGGGAACTGAAGCTTTCTTT.

The chain combines TRBV10-3 with TRBJ2-7; weak D call: TRBD1 (5 bases). The germline V and J ends were trimmed by 6 bases and 3 bases, with 6 bases remaining between them. CDR1 and CDR2 from the germline V gene are ENHRY and SYGVKD. CDR3 length equals 11 residues. The CDR3 here is CAIRTDYEQYF. In DNA form, the CDR3 reads TGTGCCATCAGGACAGACTACGAGCAGTACTTC.

The V gene is TRBV2, the J gene TRBJ2-3; 10 nucleotides align to TRBD2. Germline trimming cut 3 bases from V and 4 bases from J; bases unmatched to any gene: 7. Per the germline V gene, CDR1 is SNHLY and CDR2 is FYNNEI. This CDR3 contains 16 residues. The DNA of the CDR3 is TGTGCCAGCAGTGACTTGAGCGGGGGGGCCGCAGATACGCAGTATTTT. It is translated as CASSDLSGGAADTQYF.

J is TRBJ1-5 and V is TRBV2, with 11 bases aligning to TRBD1. Germline assignment: CDR1 SNHLY and CDR2 FYNNEI. Trimming took 7 bases from V and 7 from J; bases not matched to a gene: 6. This CDR3 is 14 amino acids long. The CDR3 here is CASTGTGGPQPQHF. The CDR3 DNA reads as TGTGCCAGCACAGGGACAGGGGGGCCCCAGCCCCAGCATTTT. The full variable domain, completed using reference TRBV2 and TRBJ1-5, is EPEVTQTPSHQVTQMGQEVILRCVPISNHLYFYWYRQILGQKVEFLVSFYNNEISEKSEIFDDQFSVERPDGSNFTLKIRSTKLEDSAMYFCASTGTGGPQPQHFGDGTRLSIL.

This clone is a singleton in its sample. The V call is TRBV7-8, the J call TRBJ2-3, with 13 bases identical to TRBD2. The CDR3 is made up of 18 amino acids. Losses at the gene ends were 3 bases for V and 4 bases for J; bases not matched to a gene: 10. Per germline, CDR1 SGHVS and CDR2 FQNEAQ. The CDR3 nucleotides are TGTGCCAGCAGCTTTTCCTTGACTAGCGGGGGGATGTCAGATACGCAGTATTTT. Translated: CASSFSLTSGGMSDTQYF.

This clone has more than one count but fewer than ten. The chain recombines TRBV29-1 with TRBJ2-1, with D possibly TRBD2 on 6 matching bases. Germline V gives CDR1 SQVTM, CDR2 ANQGSEA. This CDR3 contains 13 residues. Trimming took 4 bases from V and 5 from J, leaving 12 bases between them. CDR3 in DNA: TGCAGCGTTGGATCGGGGGAGGACAATGAGCAGTTCTTC. It specifies CSVGSGEDNEQFF.

V gene TRBV5-8 combines with J gene TRBJ2-1; D possibly corresponds to TRBD2 (6 bases). V was trimmed by 1 base and J by 3 bases, leaving 11 bases between them. This CDR3 is built from 15 residues. Germline assignment: CDR1 SGHTS and CDR2 YDEGEE. The CDR3 is CASSLLRGDYNEQFF. The CDR3 DNA follows: TGTGCCAGCAGCTTGCTCCGCGGGGACTACAATGAGCAGTTCTTC.